This TCR beta chain was identified during a study of T cell repertoires in cytomegalovirus infection. Whole-study context: Recently described HLA-C-restricted plus well-studied HLA-B-restricted CMV epitopes were used. CMV infection plus the matching HLA type was flagged by public TCR beta signatures.

V lost 5 bases, J lost 4 bases, and 3 bases stayed unmatched. The length of the CDR3 is 12 residues. Germline CDR1 is DFQATT and CDR2 is SNEGSKA (reference sequence). Points from the study as a whole: What dominated the ex vivo response were HLA-C-restricted CMV-specific TCR beta clonotypes.

This clonotype occurred a few times. Its target is not known. TCRdb processed the reads anew with MiXCR; each CDR3 protein has one entry. The data contain 650,000 to 900,000 distinct CDR3 sequences, 25% to 35% of them singletons. The source was cultured CD8+ T cells from PBMCs, collected from culture after CMV antigen stimulation. The chain employs TRBV20-1 and TRBJ1-1; 8 bases are a match to TRBD1. This sequence was found in a human donor in good health (CMV status not recorded). Some clones in this sample may be carry-over from other donors' samples. CDR3 sequence: CSAQQGGTEAFF. The CDR3 bases are TGCAGTGCTCAACAGGGGGGCACTGAAGCTTTCTTT.